These T cell receptor beta chains were read from a single sample in a study of blood T cell repertoires in COVID-19. Clones were sequenced by immunoSEQ multiplex PCR, and TCRdb holds only the in-frame ones, with some missing. The sample carries roughly 120,000 clones, over 70% recorded once. The sample was peripheral blood. The receptors come from a woman in her 70s with acute or convalescent COVID-19. Both conserved end residues are part of each CDR3. D genes are given only for firm matches. Clone size is shown for a subset of rows, as once, few, many or a class of expanded clone.

j_call d_call clone_size v_call cdr3_nt cdr3_aa
TRBJ2-3 TRBD1 few TRBV6-5 TGTGCCAGCAGTTACTTCGGGACAGGGGGAGATACGCAGTATTTT CASSYFGTGGDTQYF
TRBJ2-3 . . TRBV19 TGTGCCAGTAGTGCGTCACTAGACACGCAGTATTTT CASSASLDTQYF
TRBJ1-6 . . TRBV6-5 TGTGCCAGCAGTTACTCCGGCAGGGGCAGTTCACCCCTCCACTTT CASSYSGRGSSPLHF
TRBJ2-1 TRBD2 . TRBV6-5 TGTGCCAGCAGTTACGGCGGGAGAGGAGGTGAGCAGTTCTTC CASSYGGRGGEQFF
TRBJ1-5 TRBD1 few TRBV19 TGTGCCAGTAGTAATGCGGGACAGGGGAATCAGCCCCAGCATTTT CASSNAGQGNQPQHF
TRBJ1-1 . few TRBV6-5 TGTGCCAGCAGTCCTAGAGGTATGCGGGCAGAAGCTTTCTTT CASSPRGMRAEAFF
TRBJ2-5 TRBD2 . TRBV6-1 TGTGCCAGCAGTGTCAATGGGGCGGGGGGGAAAGAGACCCAGTACTTC CASSVNGAGGKETQYF
TRBJ2-2 TRBD2 . TRBV10-3 TGTGCCATCAGTGAGGAACTAGCGGGGGCGGGGACCGGGGAGCTGTTTTTT CAISEELAGAGTGELFF
TRBJ1-1 TRBD1 . TRBV10-1 TGCGCCAGCAGTGCATCGACTCAGGGGGAGACTGAAGCTTTCTTT CASSASTQGETEAFF
TRBJ2-1 TRBD2 . TRBV10-2 TGCGCCAGCAGTCTTGGGACTAGCGGGGTTAGCTCCTACAATGAGCAGTTCTTC CASSLGTSGVSSYNEQFF
TRBJ2-7 . . TRBV9 TGTGCCAGCAGCGCTCGTTGGGAGACTTACGAGCAGTACTTC CASSARWETYEQYF
TRBJ1-1 TRBD1 once TRBV19 TGTGCCAGTAGTATAGAGTCGACAGGGGCGTCTGAAGCTTTCTTT CASSIESTGASEAFF
TRBJ1-5 TRBD1 . TRBV19 TGTGCCAGTAGTACCGGACAGGAAGATCAGCCCCAGCATTTT CASSTGQEDQPQHF
TRBJ2-7 TRBD1 . TRBV5-1 TGCGCCAGCAGCTTATCAGGGGGCAGCTCCTACGAGCAGTACTTC CASSLSGGSSYEQYF
TRBJ1-5 TRBD1 . TRBV24-1 TGTGCCACCGAGGGACAGGGGATCGGGCTCAATCAGCCCCAGCATTTT CATEGQGIGLNQPQHF
TRBJ1-5 . . TRBV2 TGTGCCAGCAGGGGTCCCGGGGTAAATCAGCCCCAGCATTTT CASRGPGVNQPQHF
TRBJ1-2 TRBD1 few TRBV5-1 TGCGCCAGCAGCTTGTCAGGGGGAGACTATGGCTACACCTTC CASSLSGGDYGYTF
TRBJ1-1 . few TRBV4-1 TGCGCCAGCAGCCAACCCACGACAGCGATGGAGGCTTTCTTT CASSQPTTAMEAFF
TRBJ1-5 TRBD1 . TRBV28 TGTGCCAGCACCGGGACAGGTGGGAGCAATCAGCCCCAGCATTTT CASTGTGGSNQPQHF
TRBJ1-4 . . TRBV6-6 TGTGCCAGCACCTCCCGTGATACAGGGCGGGAAAAACTGTTTTTT CASTSRDTGREKLFF
TRBJ2-7 . . TRBV20-1 TGCAGTGCTAGAGATCGTATGGCGGTGTACTTC CSARDRMAVYF
TRBJ1-3 TRBD1 few TRBV4-1 TGCGCCAGCAGCCAAGACCCGCCTCAGGGGGCGAGAGGAAACACCATATATTTT CASSQDPPQGARGNTIYF
TRBJ1-2 TRBD1 . TRBV28 TGTGCCAGCAGTCTCCCGGACAGGGCCTTCTATGGCTACACCTTC CASSLPDRAFYGYTF
TRBJ2-7 TRBD2 . TRBV6-5 TGTGCCAGCAGTCCCCCACTAGCGGGAGAGAACGAGCAGTACTTC CASSPPLAGENEQYF
TRBJ1-3 . . TRBV27 TGTGCCAGCAGCCAAGGAAACACCATATATTTT CASSQGNTIYF
TRBJ2-6 . . TRBV12-5 TGTGCTAGTGGTCCCAGAGGCTCTGGGGCCAACGTCCTGACTTTC CASGPRGSGANVLTF
TRBJ2-1 TRBD2 . TRBV6-2/TRBV6-3 TGTGCCAGCAGTTACGGTAGCGGGGGGCTCAATGAGCAGTTCTTC CASSYGSGGLNEQFF
TRBJ1-1 TRBD1 . TRBV5-6 TGTGCCAGCAGCGCCGACAGGGGACCGTCCATGAACACTGAAGCTTTCTTT CASSADRGPSMNTEAFF
TRBJ2-1 TRBD1 . TRBV6-6 TGTGCCAGCAGTGGACAGGTCTCCTACAATGAGCAGTTCTTC CASSGQVSYNEQFF
TRBJ1-2 . . TRBV9 TGTGCCAGCAGCGACCTCGCGGGGGGCTATGGCTACACCTTC CASSDLAGGYGYTF
TRBJ2-3 TRBD1 . TRBV2 TGTGCCAGCAGTCGGGACAGGGGAAACACAGATACGCAGTATTTT CASSRDRGNTDTQYF
TRBJ1-1 . . TRBV5-1 TGCGCCAGCAGCTTGGCCTCCAGGGCTGAAGCTTTCTTT CASSLASRAEAFF
TRBJ2-2 . . TRBV7-3 TGTGCCAGCAGCCCCGCAGGTACTAGAGGCGGGGAGCTGTTTTTT CASSPAGTRGGELFF
TRBJ2-6 . . TRBV5-1 TGCGCCAGCAGCTTAAACAGGGCCTCTGGGGCCAACGTCCTGACTTTC CASSLNRASGANVLTF
TRBJ1-1 TRBD1 . TRBV5-1 TGCGCCAGCAGTGCTTCGACAGGGGGCACTGAAGCTTTCTTT CASSASTGGTEAFF
TRBJ2-2 . . TRBV19 TGTGCCAGTAGTATAGATCAAGACTCCGGGGAGCTGTTTTTT CASSIDQDSGELFF